This T cell receptor beta chain emerged from a study of CD8 T cells in ankylosing spondylitis. Regarding the study as a whole: Those disease-linked clones were CD8+; they were also relatively rare in peripheral blood. Earlier work had already found some motif variants in reactive arthritis synovial fluid and blood. What appeared characteristic of ankylosing spondylitis blood was a TCR beta motif of 7 or 8 highly homologous variants.

The CDR3 covers 10 residues. The TCR beta libraries were generated through quantitative 5'-RACE incorporating molecular barcodes. TCRdb fed the 5' RACE reads into MiXCR, producing one record per CDR3 protein. The sample consists of approximately 440,000 distinct CDR3 sequences, about a sixth of them appearing once. Concerning this clonotype itself: Antigen unknown.

The chain is built from TRBV1 and TRBJ2-7. TRBV1 is an annotated pseudogene. Sequencing was done on a sample of blood, either unsorted or a sorted T cell fraction (not recorded which). This receptor was obtained from a male donor with ankylosing spondylitis. The CDR3 spells CTSTLHEQYF. The CDR3 bases are TGCACCAGCACCCTGCACGAGCAGTACTTC.